These 8 T cell receptor beta chains were all obtained from the same sample, sequenced in a study of CD8 T cells in ankylosing spondylitis. One entry per CDR3 protein results from TCRdb running MiXCR on the 5' RACE reads. Among some 140,000 distinct CDR3 sequences listed, roughly 8% were seen once. Input material: synovial fluid, either unsorted or a sorted T cell fraction (not recorded which). These receptors were collected from a male donor with ankylosing spondylitis.

The sample holds many counts of this clonotype. This chain joins TRBV4-2 and TRBJ2-1; a possible D gene is TRBD2 (6 bases). Germline loops: CDR1 LGHNA, CDR2 YNFKEQ. The CDR3 totals 14 residues. V gave up 2 bases and J gave up 3 bases, with 8 bases separating them. The DNA of the CDR3 is TGTGCCAGCAGCCAACGCGGGGTCTACAATGAGCAGTTCTTC. This encodes CASSQRGVYNEQFF.

In its sample, this clonotype was seen a few times. The chain links TRBV5-1 to TRBJ2-3; 8 positions match TRBD1. Germline CDR1 and CDR2: SGHRS and YFSETQ. The CDR3 sequence is 15 residues long. V was clipped by 4 bases and J by 2 bases; unmatched bases: 6. CDR3: CASSTWTGYTDTQYF. The DNA of the CDR3 is TGCGCCAGCAGCACATGGACAGGGTACACAGATACGCAGTATTTT. The full variable domain, with the rest looked up from reference TRBV5-1 and TRBJ2-3, is KAGVTQTPRYLIKTRGQQVTLSCSPISGHRSVSWYQQTPGQGLQFLFEYFSETQRNKGNFPGRFSGRQFSNSRSEMNVSTLELGDSALYLCASSTWTGYTDTQYFGPGTRLTVL.

The V call is TRBV7-2, the J call TRBJ1-4; the D is unclear. Germline V gene sequence: CDR1 SGHTA, CDR2 FQGNSA. Trimming took off 5 bases at V and 3 bases at J, with 10 bases between the two ends. This CDR3 spans 14 amino acids. CDR3 nucleotides: TGTGCCAGCAGCCCGGCCCGGGCTAATGAAAAACTGTTTTTT. Its translation: CASSPARANEKLFF.

This clonotype was seen at least ten times. V is TRBV10-1 and J is TRBJ2-1; D is unresolved. Per germline, CDR1 WNHNN and CDR2 SYGVQD (reference sequence). This CDR3 comprises 11 residues. Trimming cost V 4 bases and J 9 bases, with 7 bases left between them. The CDR3 DNA sequence: TGCGCCAGCAGTGCAGGCGCTGAGCAGTTCTTC. As protein: CASSAGAEQFF.

Many counts were recorded for this clonotype. This sequence joins TRBV3-1 and TRBJ1-6; D unclear. The CDR3 sequence is 13 residues long. Germline V gene data show CDR1 as LGHDT and CDR2 as YNNKEL (reference sequence). Trimming removed 0 bases from V and 8 bases from J, with 5 bases in between. CDR3 sequence: CASSQEGYSPLHF. CDR3 nucleotides: TGTGCCAGCAGCCAAGAAGGTTATTCACCCCTCCACTTT.

At least ten counts were recorded for this clonotype. The V gene is TRBV28, the J gene TRBJ2-7; the D gene could be TRBD1 or TRBD2 (5 bases each). Germline assignment: CDR1 MDHEN and CDR2 SYDVKM. This CDR3 contains 13 residues. Trimming pared 5 bases from V and 7 bases from J, leaving 15 bases between. CDR3 nucleotide sequence: TGTGCCAGCAGTGCCGGGACCGTCGGGGAGCAGTACTTC. It is translated as CASSAGTVGEQYF. Based on the CDR3 plus reference TRBV28 and TRBJ2-7, the full variable domain is DVKVTQSSRYLVKRTGEKVFLECVQDMDHENMFWYRQDPGLGLRLIYFSYDVKMKEKGDIPEGYSVSREKKERFSLILESASTNQTSMYLCASSAGTVGEQYFGPGTRLTVT.

This clonotype was detected many times. J is TRBJ1-2 and V is TRBV10-3; D perhaps matches TRBD1 (5 bases). Per germline, CDR1 ENHRY and CDR2 SYGVKD. This CDR3 is 14 amino acids long. The V end lost 8 bases, the J end lost 6 bases, and 19 bases lay between the germline ends. The DNA of the CDR3 is TGTGCCATCGGGGTAGGGGTATCAAGGGATGGCTACACCTTC. Its protein product is CAIGVGVSRDGYTF.

The chain recombines TRBV29-1 with TRBJ1-1, with 7 bases aligning to TRBD1. The trim removed 6 bases at V and 10 bases at J, leaving 14 bases unmatched. Germline CDR1 is SQVTM and CDR2 is ANQGSEA. This CDR3 contains 13 residues. CDR3 nucleotides: TGCAGCGTCCACTATACAGGGGCCTTCAGAGCTTTCTTT. It is translated as CSVHYTGAFRAFF.